This T cell receptor beta chain is from a study of T cell responses to AZD1222 COVID-19 vaccine. This table comes from immunoSEQ multiplex PCR, and its TCRdb copy is limited to in-frame clones, with some not included. The data contain approximately 160,000 clones, approximately 90% of them singletons. The CDR3 sequence is 16 residues long. Deletions cut 5 bases from V and 1 base from J, with 18 bases between. Germline assignment: CDR1 SGHRS and CDR2 YFSETQ. The rearrangement joins TRBV5-1 to TRBJ2-5; D is ambiguous. This TCR was sampled from an adult in good health. Sequencing was performed on peripheral blood, taken on day 0 of MenACWY control vaccination. CDR3 residues: CASRRNVGLTQETQYF. CDR3 nucleotides: TGCGCCAGCAGAAGGAACGTCGGGCTTACCCAAGAGACCCAGTACTTC.